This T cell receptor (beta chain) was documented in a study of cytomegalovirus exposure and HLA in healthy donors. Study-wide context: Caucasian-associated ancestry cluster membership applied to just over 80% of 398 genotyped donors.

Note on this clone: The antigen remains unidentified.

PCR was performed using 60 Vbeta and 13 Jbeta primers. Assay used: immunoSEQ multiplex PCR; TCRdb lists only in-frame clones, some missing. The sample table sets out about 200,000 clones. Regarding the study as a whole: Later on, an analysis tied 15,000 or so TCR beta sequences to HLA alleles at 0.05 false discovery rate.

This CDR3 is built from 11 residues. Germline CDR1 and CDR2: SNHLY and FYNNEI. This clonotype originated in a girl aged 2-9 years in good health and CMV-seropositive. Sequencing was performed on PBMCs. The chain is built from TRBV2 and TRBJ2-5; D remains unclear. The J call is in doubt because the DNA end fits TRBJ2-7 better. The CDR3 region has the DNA TGTGCCAGTTTTTTACAGTACGAGCAGTACTTC. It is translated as CASFLQYEQYF.